Described below is a single T cell receptor beta chain sequence and its context. Its antigen is not known. The sample originates from a study of cytomegalovirus exposure and HLA in healthy donors. Overall study findings and caveats: Being productive about 87% or about 30% of the time was typical of most TCR beta V segments in an earlier analysis. Presence/absence results assume similar sequencing depth per donor, which may not hold.

PCR was performed using 60 Vbeta and 13 Jbeta primers. Some clones are missing from TCRdb's copy, which holds only in-frame ones; the method was immunoSEQ multiplex PCR. This table holds more than 90,000 clones, around 70% found once. J gave up 5 bases and V 6 bases, and 2 bases lay outside the gene matches. The CDR3 contains 13 residues. Germline CDR1 and CDR2: MDHEN and SYDVKM. Sequencing was carried out using PBMCs. The receptor's source is a man aged 25 to 40 in good health and CMV-seropositive. J is TRBJ1-5 and V is TRBV28; TRBD1 matches at 9 bases. As DNA, the CDR3 is TGTGCCAGCAGACAGGGGGCAGATCAGCCCCAGCATTTT. As protein: CASRQGADQPQHF.